This T cell receptor beta chain was identified in a study of cytomegalovirus exposure and HLA in healthy donors. Study as a whole: Of the donors genotyped, about 390 in all, 65% to 90% fell in the Caucasian-associated ancestry cluster.

Details on this clone: Its antigen is currently unknown.

Both 60 Vbeta primers and 13 Jbeta primers went into the PCR. Method: immunoSEQ multiplex PCR; TCRdb's copy keeps in-frame clones and lacks some. The data hold fewer than 85,000 clones, with around 66% observed a single time. Healthy bone marrow donors made up the cohort. Findings of the study overall: Follow-up analysis later connected one missense variant in DCLRE1C with trimming of TCR beta V- and J-genes. HLA-A and HLA-B allele assignments for most subjects were reportedly predicted accurately using TCR beta sequences.

What was sequenced was PBMCs. The TCR comes from a man in his sixties in good health and CMV-seropositive.

The CDR3 sequence: CASSFPGTGATSNQPQHF. CDR3 coding DNA: TGTGCCAGCAGTTTTCCAGGGACAGGGGCGACCAGCAATCAGCCCCAGCATTTT. The gene calls are TRBV28 and TRBJ1-5; the match to TRBD1 covers 10 bases. V was clipped by 3 bases and J by 1 base; unmatched bases: 9. Germline V gene sequence: CDR1 MDHEN, CDR2 SYDVKM. This CDR3 comprises 18 residues.